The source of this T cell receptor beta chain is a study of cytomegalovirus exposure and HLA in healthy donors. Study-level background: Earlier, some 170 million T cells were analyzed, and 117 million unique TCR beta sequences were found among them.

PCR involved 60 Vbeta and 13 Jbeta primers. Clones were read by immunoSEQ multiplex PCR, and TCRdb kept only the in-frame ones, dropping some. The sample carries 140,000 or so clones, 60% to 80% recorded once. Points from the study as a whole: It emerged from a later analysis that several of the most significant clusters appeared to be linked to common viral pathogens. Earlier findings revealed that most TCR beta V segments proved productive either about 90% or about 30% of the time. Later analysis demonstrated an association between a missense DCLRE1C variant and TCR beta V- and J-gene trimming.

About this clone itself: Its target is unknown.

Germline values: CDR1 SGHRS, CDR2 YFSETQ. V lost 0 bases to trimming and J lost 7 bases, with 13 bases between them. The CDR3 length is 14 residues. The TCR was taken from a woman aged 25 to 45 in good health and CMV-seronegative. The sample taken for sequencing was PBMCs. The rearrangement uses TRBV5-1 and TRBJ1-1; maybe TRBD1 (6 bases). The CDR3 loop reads CASSLERGGDEAFF. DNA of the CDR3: TGCGCCAGCAGCTTGGAAAGGGGGGGGGATGAAGCTTTCTTT.